These T cell receptor beta chains were read from a single sample in a study of cytomegalovirus exposure and HLA in healthy donors. This table comes from immunoSEQ multiplex PCR, and its TCRdb copy is limited to in-frame clones, with some not included. The table records around 190,000 clones, over 70% of them present only once. The sample comprised PBMCs. These receptors were taken from a woman younger than 35 in good health and CMV-seronegative. CDR3s include the opening cysteine and the closing phenylalanine or tryptophan. A D gene is named only where the DNA matches it firmly. Not every row has a clone size; where given, it reads once, few, many or a size class.

D	size	V	J	DNA	CDR3
TRBD2	.	TRBV28	TRBJ2-7	TGTGCCAGCAGCCGCACTAGCGGAACCTACGAGCAGTACTTC	CASSRTSGTYEQYF
TRBD2	.	TRBV10-3	TRBJ2-3	TGTGCCATCAGTGGTACTAGCGGGGGTGATACGCAGTATTTT	CAISGTSGGDTQYF
TRBD2	.	TRBV7-9	TRBJ2-5	TGTGCCAGCAGCGACGGGACTAGAAAAAAACAAGAGACCCAGTACTTC	CASSDGTRKKQETQYF
.	once	TRBV28	TRBJ2-7	TGTGCCAGCAGTCACACCTCCCCCAGTCCCTACGAGCAGTACTTC	CASSHTSPSPYEQYF
TRBD2	.	TRBV4-1	TRBJ2-1	TGCGCCAGCAGCCGAGCCGCCGGGGGGATGTATGAGCAGTTCTTC	CASSRAAGGMYEQFF
.	.	TRBV6-5	TRBJ2-7	TGTGCCAGCAGTTACTCTCGCGCGGACTCCTACGAGCAGTACTTC	CASSYSRADSYEQYF
TRBD2	few	TRBV2	TRBJ2-7	TGTGCCAGCATCCCCAGCCGGGGGGTTCCCTACGAGCAGTACTTC	CASIPSRGVPYEQYF
TRBD1	few	TRBV19	TRBJ1-6	TGTGCCAGTAGTATCCCCAGGGGGCAGGATTCACCCCTCCACTTT	CASSIPRGQDSPLHF
TRBD2	.	TRBV27	TRBJ2-2	TGTGCCAGCAGTTTACGGGAGGGCATCGGGGAGCTGTTTTTT	CASSLREGIGELFF
.	.	TRBV28	TRBJ1-1	TGTGCCAGCAGTATCCTAAGGCCCATGACAATGAACACTGAAGCTTTCTTT	CASSILRPMTMNTEAFF
TRBD1	.	TRBV27	TRBJ2-7	TGTGCCAGCAGTGCGGGACAGGGAATCTACGAGCAGTACTTC	CASSAGQGIYEQYF
.	.	TRBV28	TRBJ2-1	TGTGCCAGCAGTTTTAGCAATGAGCAGTTCTTC	CASSFSNEQFF
TRBD1	.	TRBV19	TRBJ2-1	TGTGCCAGCACTCCTCGGACAGGGGGCTGGAATGAGCAGTTCTTC	CASTPRTGGWNEQFF
.	.	TRBV10-2	TRBJ2-7	TGCGCCAGCAGTCGCGGGAAAAGCTCCTACGAGCAGTACTTC	CASSRGKSSYEQYF
.	.	TRBV11-2	TRBJ1-1	TGTGCCAGCAGCTTAGTTCGGGGGAACACTGAAGCTTTCTTT	CASSLVRGNTEAFF
TRBD1	.	TRBV9	TRBJ1-1	TGTGCCAGCAGCGTCTCAGGGGGGTTGATGAACACTGAAGCTTTCTTT	CASSVSGGLMNTEAFF
TRBD1	.	TRBV5-8	TRBJ1-4	TGTGCCAGCAGCTTCCGACAGGGTTTGTTTGAAAAACTGTTTTTT	CASSFRQGLFEKLFF
TRBD1	few	TRBV5-5	TRBJ1-3	TGTGCCAGCAGCTCAACAGGGGGCTCTGGAAACACCATATATTTT	CASSSTGGSGNTIYF
.	.	TRBV18	TRBJ1-4	TGTGCCAGCTCACTTTCGTTTCGGGAAAAACTGTTTTTT	CASSLSFREKLFF
TRBD1	.	TRBV27	TRBJ1-1	TGTGCCAGCAGTTTATCGAGGGGGCAGACTGAAGCTTTCTTT	CASSLSRGQTEAFF
.	.	TRBV5-1	TRBJ1-3	TGCGCCAGCAGCTTGGCAGGGATCTCTGGAAACACCATATATTTT	CASSLAGISGNTIYF
TRBD2	.	TRBV28	TRBJ2-1	TGTGCCAGCAGGTCACCTTGGACTAGCGGGGGTATAAACAATGAGCAGTTCTTC	CASRSPWTSGGINNEQFF
.	.	TRBV2	TRBJ1-4	TGTGCCAGCAGTGAAGTCGTGGGTTGGAGTGAAAAACTGTTTTTT	CASSEVVGWSEKLFF
TRBD1	.	TRBV28	TRBJ2-1	TGTGCCAGCACCCTGGACAGGGAAAACTACAATGAGCAGTTCTTC	CASTLDRENYNEQFF
.	.	TRBV27	TRBJ2-7	TGTGCCAGCAGTTTATTCGGACAGTCCTACGAGCAGTACTTC	CASSLFGQSYEQYF
TRBD1	few	TRBV6-1	TRBJ1-6	TGTGCCAGCAGTGAAGAAGCAGGGGGCGCTTCCTATAATTCACCCCTCCACTTT	CASSEEAGGASYNSPLHF